The entry below describes one T cell receptor beta chain. The antigen remains undetermined. Generated by immunoSEQ multiplex PCR, the TCRdb table keeps only in-frame clones and is missing some. The repertoire holds around 58,000 clones, with roughly 91% as singletons. These data are taken from a study of OX40 agonist ivuxolimab in advanced cancers. In the study overall: The dose-escalation group included hepatocellular carcinoma, melanoma, renal cell carcinoma and head and neck cancer. The study, taken as a whole, reports: Partial responders at 0.1-3.0 mg/kg had among the lowest clonal expansion. Low levels of normalized T-cell clonal expansion also appeared in some nonresponders.

Germline V lookup: CDR1 LNHDA, CDR2 SQIVND (reference sequence). The V segment lost 5 bases and the J segment 4 bases; nucleotides outside the gene matches: 13. CDR3 length: 17 residues. The TCR sequence derives from an adult with an advanced solid tumor such as melanoma, head and neck, liver or kidney cancer. The chain has TRBV19 and TRBJ2-3, with TRBD1 matching over 9 bases. The sample was CD4+ or CD8+ T cells sorted from blood, taken in a trial of the OX40 agonist ivuxolimab. The CDR3 spells CASSSDRDRVGADTQYF. The CDR3 DNA follows: TGTGCCAGTAGTTCAGACCGGGACAGGGTGGGGGCAGATACGCAGTATTTT.